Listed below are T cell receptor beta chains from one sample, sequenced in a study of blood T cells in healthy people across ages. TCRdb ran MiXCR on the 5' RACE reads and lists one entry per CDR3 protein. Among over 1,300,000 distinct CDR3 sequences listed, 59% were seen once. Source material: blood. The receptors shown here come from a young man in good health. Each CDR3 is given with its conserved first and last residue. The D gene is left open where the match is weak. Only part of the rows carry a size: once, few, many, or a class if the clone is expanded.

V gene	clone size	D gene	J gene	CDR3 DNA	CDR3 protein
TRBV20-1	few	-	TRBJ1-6	TGCAGTGCTACGATAGCACAGTATAATTCACCCCTCCACTTT	CSATIAQYNSPLHF
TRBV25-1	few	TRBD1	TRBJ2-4	TGTGCCAGCAGTACCGGGACAGGAGAGGTAGAGCAGTACTTC	CASSTGTGEVEQYF
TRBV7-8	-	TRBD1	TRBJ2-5	TGTGCCAGCAGTTTCCCACGGGACAGGGCAGTTTCAGAGACCCAGTACTTC	CASSFPRDRAVSETQYF
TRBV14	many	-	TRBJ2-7	TGTGCCAGCAGCCATGGGCGACCCTACGAGCAGTACTTC	CASSHGRPYEQYF
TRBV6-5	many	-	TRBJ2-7	TGTGCCAGCAGTTACCCCGGTTCCTACGAGCAGTACTTC	CASSYPGSYEQYF
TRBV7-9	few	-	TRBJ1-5	TGTGCCAGCAGCCGGGACGGATTGTCGCCCCAGCATTTT	CASSRDGLSPQHF
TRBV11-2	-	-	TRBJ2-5	TGTGCCAGCAGCTGGCCAGGGGGGAAGACCCAGTACTTC	CASSWPGGKTQYF
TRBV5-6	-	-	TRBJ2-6	TGTGCCAGCAAATACAGGGGAGGTGGGGCCAACGTCCTGACTTTC	CASKYRGGGANVLTF
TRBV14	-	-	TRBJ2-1	TGTGCCAGCAGCTCCCACGGGAGCTCCTACGATGAGCAGTTCTTC	CASSSHGSSYDEQFF
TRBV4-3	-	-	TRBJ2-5	TGCGCCAGCAGCCAAGGGAGCGGTGTACAAGAGACCCAGTACTTC	CASSQGSGVQETQYF
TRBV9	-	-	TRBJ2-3	TGTGCTAGCAGCGTAGTAGCGAACACAGATACGCAGTATTTT	CASSVVANTDTQYF
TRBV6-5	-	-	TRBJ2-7	TGTGCCAGCAGTCCCCTAACAGGGTTCGAGCAGTACTTC	CASSPLTGFEQYF
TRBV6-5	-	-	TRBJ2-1	TGTGCCAGCAGTTGGACAGAGTCCTACGAGCAGTTCTTC	CASSWTESYEQFF
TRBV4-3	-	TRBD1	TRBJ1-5	TGCGCCAGCAGCCGACGGACAGGGGGCGATCAGCCCCAGCATTTT	CASSRRTGGDQPQHF
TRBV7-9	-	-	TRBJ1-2	TGTGCCAGCGGCAACTCAAGGGAATATGGCTACACCTTC	CASGNSREYGYTF
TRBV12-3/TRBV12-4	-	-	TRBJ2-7	TGTGCCAGCAGTTTCGTTTTCCACGAGCAGTACTTC	CASSFVFHEQYF
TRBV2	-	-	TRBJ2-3	TGTGCCAGCAGTGAAGAGGAGGGAGGGGGTTTGTACGATACGCGGTATTTT	CASSEEEGGGLYDTRYF
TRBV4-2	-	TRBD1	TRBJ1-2	TGTGCCAGCAGCCAAGGGACAGGGGGCGATGGCTACACCTTC	CASSQGTGGDGYTF
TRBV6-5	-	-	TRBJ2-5	TGTGCCAGCAGGTACTCCCTAGGAAAGGAGACCCAGTACTTC	CASRYSLGKETQYF
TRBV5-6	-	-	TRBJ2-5	TGTGCCAGCAGCTTGGCGGCGGTAGGACAAGAGACCCAGTACTTC	CASSLAAVGQETQYF
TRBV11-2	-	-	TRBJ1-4	TGTGCCAGCAGCCCATCCCCGGGGTTGATTGAAAAACTGTTTTTT	CASSPSPGLIEKLFF
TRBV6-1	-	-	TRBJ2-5	TGTGCCAGCACCCTGGGACGGACGGGCCAAGAGACCCAGTACTTC	CASTLGRTGQETQYF
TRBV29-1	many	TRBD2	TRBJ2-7	TGCAGCGTCCAGGGACTAAGGGAGCCCTCCTCCTACGAGCAGTACTTC	CSVQGLREPSSYEQYF
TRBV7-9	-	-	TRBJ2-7	TGTGCCAGCAGCTCGCCACTGACTAGGCGTCCATCCTACGAGCAGTACTTC	CASSSPLTRRPSYEQYF
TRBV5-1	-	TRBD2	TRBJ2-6	TGCACCAGCAGTTCCGGACTAGCAGGAGTATATGGGGCCAACGTCCTGACTTTC	CTSSSGLAGVYGANVLTF
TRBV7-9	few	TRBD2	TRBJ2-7	TGTGCCAGCAGCTTGACAGCGGGAGGGGATTACGAGCAGTACTTC	CASSLTAGGDYEQYF
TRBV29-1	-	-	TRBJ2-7	TGCAGCGTTGTAGAGCGGTCTCCCTACGAGCAGTACTTC	CSVVERSPYEQYF
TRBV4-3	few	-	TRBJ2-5	TGCGCCAGCAGCCAAGATCGTCGTTTAGAGACCCAGTACTTC	CASSQDRRLETQYF
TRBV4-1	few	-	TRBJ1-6	TGCGCCAGCAGCCCGTCCCGGAGATTATATAATTCACCCCTCCACTTT	CASSPSRRLYNSPLHF
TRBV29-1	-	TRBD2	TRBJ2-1	TGCAGCGTCTCTTCCCCCGGGACTAGCGGGACGAATGAGCAGTTCTTC	CSVSSPGTSGTNEQFF
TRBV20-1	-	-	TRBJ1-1	TGCAGTGCTAGAGGATCCTTGGAGGGGGTGTTCGCTGAAGCTTTCTTT	CSARGSLEGVFAEAFF
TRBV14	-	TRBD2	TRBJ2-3	TGTGCCAGCAGCCCCGGGACTAGATACACAGATACGCAGTATTTT	CASSPGTRYTDTQYF
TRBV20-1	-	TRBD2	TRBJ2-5	TGCAGTGCTAGAACTACATGGACTAGCGGGGGCCCACTCCAAGAGACCCAGTACTTC	CSARTTWTSGGPLQETQYF
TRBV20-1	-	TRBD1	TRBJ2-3	TGCAGTGCCGCAGTGACAGGGAGTGGAGATACGCAGTATTTT	CSAAVTGSGDTQYF
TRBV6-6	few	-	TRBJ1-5	TGTGCCAGCAGTTTCTCACCCTACAGGGCGGATCAGCCCCAGCATTTT	CASSFSPYRADQPQHF
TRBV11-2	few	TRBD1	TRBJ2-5	TGTGCCAGCAGCCCCGGGACAGGGTTAGGGGAGACCCAGTACTTC	CASSPGTGLGETQYF
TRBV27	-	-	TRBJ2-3	TGTGCCAGCGGATCGAAGGCCTCTGGCACAGATACGCAGTATTTT	CASGSKASGTDTQYF